This T cell receptor (beta chain) appears in the sequencing data of a study of cytomegalovirus exposure and HLA in healthy donors. Primers included in the PCR were 60 Vbeta and 13 Jbeta primers. TCRdb keeps only in-frame clones here, not all; method: immunoSEQ multiplex PCR. The sample yields 90,000 to 100,000 clones, about 76% seen once. Whole-study results and caveats: The study flagged about 150 TCR beta chains as cytomegalovirus-associated. HLA allele associations emerged for 17,000 or so TCR beta sequences in a later analysis, at 0.05 false discovery rate.

The CDR3 runs to 14 residues. The V gene lost 5 bases and the J gene lost 9 bases, with 17 bases spanning the gap. Germline-derived CDR1 and CDR2 are MNHEY and SVGAGI. This clone was observed once. The target antigen is unknown. V usage is TRBV6-5 and J usage is TRBJ2-1, with D maybe TRBD1 (6 bases). This clonotype was obtained from a man between 35 and 55 years old in good health and CMV-seropositive. Sequencing used PBMCs. The CDR3 here is CASSRRSQGSEQFF. The DNA for the CDR3 is TGTGCCAGCAGTCGCAGGTCACAGGGCAGTGAGCAGTTCTTC.